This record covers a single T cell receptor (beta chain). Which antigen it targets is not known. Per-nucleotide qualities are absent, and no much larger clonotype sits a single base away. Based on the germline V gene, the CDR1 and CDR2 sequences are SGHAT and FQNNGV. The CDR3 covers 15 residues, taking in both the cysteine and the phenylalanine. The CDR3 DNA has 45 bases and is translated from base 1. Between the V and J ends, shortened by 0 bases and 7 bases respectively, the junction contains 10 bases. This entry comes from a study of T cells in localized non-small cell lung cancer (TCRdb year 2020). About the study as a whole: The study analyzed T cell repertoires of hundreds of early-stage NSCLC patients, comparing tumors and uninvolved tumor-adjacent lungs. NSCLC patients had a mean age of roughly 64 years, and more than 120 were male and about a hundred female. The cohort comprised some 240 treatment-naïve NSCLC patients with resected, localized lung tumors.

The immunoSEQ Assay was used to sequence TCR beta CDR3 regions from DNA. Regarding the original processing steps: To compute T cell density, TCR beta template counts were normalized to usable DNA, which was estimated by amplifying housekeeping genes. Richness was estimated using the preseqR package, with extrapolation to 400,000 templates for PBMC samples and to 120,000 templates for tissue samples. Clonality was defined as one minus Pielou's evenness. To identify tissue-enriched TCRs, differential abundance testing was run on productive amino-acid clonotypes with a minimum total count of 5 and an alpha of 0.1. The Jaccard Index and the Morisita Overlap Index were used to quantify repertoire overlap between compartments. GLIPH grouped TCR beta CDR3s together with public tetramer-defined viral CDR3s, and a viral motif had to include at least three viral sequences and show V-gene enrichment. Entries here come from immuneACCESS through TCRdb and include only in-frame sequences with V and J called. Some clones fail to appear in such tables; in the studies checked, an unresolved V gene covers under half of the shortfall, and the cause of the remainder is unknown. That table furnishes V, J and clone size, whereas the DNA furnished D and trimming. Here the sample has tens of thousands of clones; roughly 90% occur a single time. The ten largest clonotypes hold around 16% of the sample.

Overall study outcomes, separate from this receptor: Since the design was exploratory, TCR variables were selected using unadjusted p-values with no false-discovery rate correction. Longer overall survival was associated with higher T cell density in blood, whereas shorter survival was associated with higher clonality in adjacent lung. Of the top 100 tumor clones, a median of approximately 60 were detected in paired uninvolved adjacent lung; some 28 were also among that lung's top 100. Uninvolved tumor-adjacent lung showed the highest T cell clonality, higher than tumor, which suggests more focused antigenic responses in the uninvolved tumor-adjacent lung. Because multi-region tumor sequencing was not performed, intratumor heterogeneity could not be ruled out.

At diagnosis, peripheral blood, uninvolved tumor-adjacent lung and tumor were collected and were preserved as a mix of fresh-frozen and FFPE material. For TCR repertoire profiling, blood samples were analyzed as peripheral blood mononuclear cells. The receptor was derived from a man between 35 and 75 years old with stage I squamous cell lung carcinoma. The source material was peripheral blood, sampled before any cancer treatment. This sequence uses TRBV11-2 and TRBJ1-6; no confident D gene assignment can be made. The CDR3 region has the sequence CASSLEGGQNSPLHF. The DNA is TGTGCCAGCAGCTTAGAGGGAGGCCAAAATTCACCCCTCCACTTT. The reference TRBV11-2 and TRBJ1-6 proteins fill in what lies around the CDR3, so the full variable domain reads EAGVAQSPRYKIIEKRQSVAFWCNPISGHATLYWYQQILGQGPKLLIQFQNNGVVDDSQLPKDRFSAERLKGVDSTLKIQPAKLEDSAVYLCASSLEGGQNSPLHFGNGTRLTVT.